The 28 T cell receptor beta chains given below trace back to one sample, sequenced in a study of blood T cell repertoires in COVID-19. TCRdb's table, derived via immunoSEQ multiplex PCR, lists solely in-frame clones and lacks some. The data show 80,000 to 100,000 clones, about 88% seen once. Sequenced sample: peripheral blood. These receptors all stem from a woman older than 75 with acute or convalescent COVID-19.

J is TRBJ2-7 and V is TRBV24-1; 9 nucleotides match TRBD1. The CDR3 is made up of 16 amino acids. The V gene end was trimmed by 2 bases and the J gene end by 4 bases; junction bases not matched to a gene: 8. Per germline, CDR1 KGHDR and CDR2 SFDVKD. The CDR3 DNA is TGTGCCACCAGTGATTCGGCCGGGACAGGGTGGTACGAGCAGTACTTC. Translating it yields CATSDSAGTGWYEQYF.

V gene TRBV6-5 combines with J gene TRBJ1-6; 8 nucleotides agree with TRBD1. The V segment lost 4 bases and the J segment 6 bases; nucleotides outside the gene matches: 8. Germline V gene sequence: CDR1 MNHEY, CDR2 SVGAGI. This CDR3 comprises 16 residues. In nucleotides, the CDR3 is TGTGCCAGCAGTTCCTCCGACAGGGGATTTAATTCACCCCTCCACTTT. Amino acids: CASSSSDRGFNSPLHF.

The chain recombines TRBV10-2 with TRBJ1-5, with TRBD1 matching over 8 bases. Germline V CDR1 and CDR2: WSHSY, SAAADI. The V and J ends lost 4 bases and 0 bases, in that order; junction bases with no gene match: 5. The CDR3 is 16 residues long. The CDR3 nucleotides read TGCGCCAGCAGTGCCGGGACAGGTTATAGCAATCAGCCCCAGCATTTT. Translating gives CASSAGTGYSNQPQHF.

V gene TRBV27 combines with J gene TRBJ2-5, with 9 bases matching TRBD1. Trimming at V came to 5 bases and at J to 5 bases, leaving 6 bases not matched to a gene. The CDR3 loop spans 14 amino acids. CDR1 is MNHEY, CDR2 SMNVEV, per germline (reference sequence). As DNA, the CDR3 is TGTGCCAGCAGTACAGGGGGCTTGGTGGAGACCCAGTACTTC. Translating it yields CASSTGGLVETQYF.

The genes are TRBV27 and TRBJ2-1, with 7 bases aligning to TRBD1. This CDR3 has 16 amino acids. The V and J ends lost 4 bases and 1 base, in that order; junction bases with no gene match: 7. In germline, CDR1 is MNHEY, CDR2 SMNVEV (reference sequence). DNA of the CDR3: TGTGCCAGCAGTTGGATACAGGGGTGGTCCTACAATGAGCAGTTCTTC. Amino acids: CASSWIQGWSYNEQFF.

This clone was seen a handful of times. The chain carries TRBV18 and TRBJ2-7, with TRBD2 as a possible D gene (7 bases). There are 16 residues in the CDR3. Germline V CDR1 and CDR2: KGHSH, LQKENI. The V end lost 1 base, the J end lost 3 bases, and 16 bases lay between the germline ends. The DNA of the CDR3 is TGTGCCAGCTCACCACTCCCGGCGGGGGCCTACTACGAGCAGTACTTC. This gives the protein CASSPLPAGAYYEQYF.

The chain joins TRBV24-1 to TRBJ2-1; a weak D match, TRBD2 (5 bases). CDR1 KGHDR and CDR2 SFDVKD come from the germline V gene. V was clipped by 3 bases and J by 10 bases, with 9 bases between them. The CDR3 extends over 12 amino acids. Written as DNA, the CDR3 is TGTGCCACCAGTGATCTGAGGGCAGAGCAGTTCTTC. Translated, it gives CATSDLRAEQFF.

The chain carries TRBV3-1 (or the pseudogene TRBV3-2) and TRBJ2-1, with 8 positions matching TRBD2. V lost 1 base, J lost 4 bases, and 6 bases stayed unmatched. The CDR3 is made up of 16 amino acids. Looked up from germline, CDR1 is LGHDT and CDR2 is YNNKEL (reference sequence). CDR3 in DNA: TGTGCCAGCAGCCAAGGCCGACTAGCGTCATACAATGAGCAGTTCTTC. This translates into CASSQGRLASYNEQFF.

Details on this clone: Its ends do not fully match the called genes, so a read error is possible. CDR3 in DNA: TGTGCCAGCAGCCAAGAGGGCAGGGCCGCCACGAACATTCAGTACTTT. This encodes CASSQEGRAATNIQYF. The V gene is TRBV3-1 (or the pseudogene TRBV3-2), the J gene TRBJ2-4; tentatively, D is TRBD1 (5 bases). The CDR3 extends over 16 amino acids. Germline CDR1 is LGHDT and CDR2 is YNNKEL (reference sequence).

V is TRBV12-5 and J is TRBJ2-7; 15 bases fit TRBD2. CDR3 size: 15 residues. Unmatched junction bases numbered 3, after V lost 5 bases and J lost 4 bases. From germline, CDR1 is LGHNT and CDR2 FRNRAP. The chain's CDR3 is CASGQGTSGGYEQYF. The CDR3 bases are TGTGCTAGTGGTCAGGGGACTAGCGGGGGGTACGAGCAGTACTTC.

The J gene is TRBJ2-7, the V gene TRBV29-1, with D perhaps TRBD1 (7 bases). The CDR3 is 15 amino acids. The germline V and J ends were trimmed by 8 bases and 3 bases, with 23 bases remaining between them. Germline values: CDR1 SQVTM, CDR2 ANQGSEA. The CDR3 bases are TGCAGCCCTCGGGGGTGGGGACAGTCAGTCTACGAGCAGTACTTC. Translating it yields CSPRGWGQSVYEQYF.

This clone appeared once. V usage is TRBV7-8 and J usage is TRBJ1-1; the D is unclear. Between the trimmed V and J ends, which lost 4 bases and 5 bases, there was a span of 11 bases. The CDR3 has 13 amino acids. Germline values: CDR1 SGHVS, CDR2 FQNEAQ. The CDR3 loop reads CASSYNPGTEAFF. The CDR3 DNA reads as TGTGCCAGCAGCTACAACCCGGGGACTGAAGCTTTCTTT.

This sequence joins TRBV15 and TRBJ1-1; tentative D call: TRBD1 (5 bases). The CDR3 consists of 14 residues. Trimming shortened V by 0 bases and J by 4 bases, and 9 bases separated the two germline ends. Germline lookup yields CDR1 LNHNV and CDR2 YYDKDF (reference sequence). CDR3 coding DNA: TGTGCCACCAGCAGAGATGGGGGGGGCACTGAAGCTTTCTTT. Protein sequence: CATSRDGGGTEAFF.

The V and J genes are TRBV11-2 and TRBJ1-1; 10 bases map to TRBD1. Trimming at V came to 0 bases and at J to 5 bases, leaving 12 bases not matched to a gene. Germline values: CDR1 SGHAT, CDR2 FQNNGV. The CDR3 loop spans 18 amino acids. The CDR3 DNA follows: TGTGCCAGCAGCTTAGATTACCCTCGACAGGGGGCGATTACTGAAGCTTTCTTT. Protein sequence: CASSLDYPRQGAITEAFF.

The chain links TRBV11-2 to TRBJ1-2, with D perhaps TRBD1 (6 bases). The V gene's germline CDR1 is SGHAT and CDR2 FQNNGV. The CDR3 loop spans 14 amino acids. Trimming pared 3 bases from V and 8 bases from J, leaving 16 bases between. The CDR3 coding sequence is TGTGCCAGCAGCTTGGTGGGAGGGGGAAGAGGCTACACCTTC. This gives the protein CASSLVGGGRGYTF. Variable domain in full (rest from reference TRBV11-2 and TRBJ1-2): EAGVAQSPRYKIIEKRQSVAFWCNPISGHATLYWYQQILGQGPKLLIQFQNNGVVDDSQLPKDRFSAERLKGVDSTLKIQPAKLEDSAVYLCASSLVGGGRGYTFGSGTRLTVV.

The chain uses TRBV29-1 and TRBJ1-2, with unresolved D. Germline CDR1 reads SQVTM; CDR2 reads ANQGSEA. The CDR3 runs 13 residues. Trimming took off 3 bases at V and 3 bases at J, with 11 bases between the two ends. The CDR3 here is CSVDGVGDYGYTF. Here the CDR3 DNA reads TGCAGCGTTGACGGCGTCGGGGACTATGGCTACACCTTC.

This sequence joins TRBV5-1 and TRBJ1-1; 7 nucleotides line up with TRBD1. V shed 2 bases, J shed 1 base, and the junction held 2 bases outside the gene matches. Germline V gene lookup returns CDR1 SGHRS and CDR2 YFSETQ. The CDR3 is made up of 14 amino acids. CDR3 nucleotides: TGCGCCAGCAGCTTATGGGACAGGAACACTGAAGCTTTCTTT. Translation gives CASSLWDRNTEAFF.

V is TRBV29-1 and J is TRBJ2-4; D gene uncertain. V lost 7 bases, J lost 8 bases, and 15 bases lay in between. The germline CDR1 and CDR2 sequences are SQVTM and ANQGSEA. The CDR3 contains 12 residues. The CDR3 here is CSGNSYGDIQYF. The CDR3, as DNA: TGCAGCGGTAACTCATACGGAGACATTCAGTACTTC.

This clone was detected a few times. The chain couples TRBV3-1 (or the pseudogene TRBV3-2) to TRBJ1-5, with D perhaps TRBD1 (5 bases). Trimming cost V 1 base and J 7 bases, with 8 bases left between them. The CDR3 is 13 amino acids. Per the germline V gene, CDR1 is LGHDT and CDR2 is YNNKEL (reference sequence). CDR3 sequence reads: CASSQGAGQPQHF. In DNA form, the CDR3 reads TGTGCCAGCAGCCAAGGGGCAGGGCAGCCCCAGCATTTT.

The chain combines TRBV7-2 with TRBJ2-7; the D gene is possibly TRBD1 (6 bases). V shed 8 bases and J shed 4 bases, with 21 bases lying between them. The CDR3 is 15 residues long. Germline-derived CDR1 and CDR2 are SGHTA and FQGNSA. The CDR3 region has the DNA TGTGCCAGCCACGGCCCCCGGACAGAAGAATACGAGCAGTACTTC. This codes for CASHGPRTEEYEQYF.

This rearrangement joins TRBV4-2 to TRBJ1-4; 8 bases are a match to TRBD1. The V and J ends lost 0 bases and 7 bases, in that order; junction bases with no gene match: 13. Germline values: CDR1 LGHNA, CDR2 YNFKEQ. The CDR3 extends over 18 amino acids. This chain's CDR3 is CASSQDGRLQGGVEKLFF. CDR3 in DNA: TGTGCCAGCAGCCAAGATGGACGCCTACAGGGGGGAGTTGAAAAACTGTTTTTT.

The CDR3 spells CASSTTSGGANEQFF. The DNA of the CDR3 is TGTGCCAGCAGCACTACTAGCGGGGGGGCAAATGAGCAGTTCTTC. V usage is TRBV6-2 or TRBV6-3 and J usage is TRBJ2-1; 13 positions agree with TRBD2. Germline CDR1 MNHEY, CDR2 SVGEGT. Trimming took 6 bases from V and 7 from J; bases not matched to a gene: 6. This CDR3 comprises 15 residues.

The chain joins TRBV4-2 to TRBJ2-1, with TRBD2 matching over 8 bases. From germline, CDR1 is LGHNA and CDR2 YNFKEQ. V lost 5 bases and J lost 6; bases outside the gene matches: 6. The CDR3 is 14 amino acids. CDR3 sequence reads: CASSSGGPTNEQFF. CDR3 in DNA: TGTGCCAGCAGCTCGGGGGGGCCAACCAATGAGCAGTTCTTC.

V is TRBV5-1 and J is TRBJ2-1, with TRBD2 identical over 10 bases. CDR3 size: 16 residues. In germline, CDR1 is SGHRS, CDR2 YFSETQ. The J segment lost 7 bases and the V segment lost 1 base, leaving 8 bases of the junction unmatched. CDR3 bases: TGCGCCAGCAGCTTGCGAGCGGGGGGGAGTAGTAATGAGCAGTTCTTC. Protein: CASSLRAGGSSNEQFF.

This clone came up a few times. In DNA form, the CDR3 reads TGTGCCAGCAGCCCCCGGTTCGGGGGGTCGGGTGGCTACACCTTC. Encoded protein: CASSPRFGGSGGYTF. The chain carries TRBV7-8 and TRBJ1-2; tentatively, D is TRBD1 (5 bases). Trimming stripped 5 bases from V and 7 bases from J, with 20 bases between. There are 15 residues in the CDR3. The germline V gene encodes CDR1 SGHVS and CDR2 FQNEAQ.

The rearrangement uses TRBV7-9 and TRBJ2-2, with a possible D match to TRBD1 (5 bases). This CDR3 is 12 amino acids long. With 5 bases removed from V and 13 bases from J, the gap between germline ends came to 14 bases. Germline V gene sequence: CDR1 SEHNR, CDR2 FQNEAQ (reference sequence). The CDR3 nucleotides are TGTGCCAGCAGCCCGTCAGGGTTGTGGCTGTTTTTT. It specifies CASSPSGLWLFF.

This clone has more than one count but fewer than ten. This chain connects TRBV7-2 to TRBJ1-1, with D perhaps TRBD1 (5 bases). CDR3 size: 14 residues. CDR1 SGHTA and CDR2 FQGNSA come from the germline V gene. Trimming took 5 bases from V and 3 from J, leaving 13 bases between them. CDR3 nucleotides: TGTGCCAGCAGCCCGGGGGGAGATTACACTGAAGCTTTCTTT. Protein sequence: CASSPGGDYTEAFF.

CDR3: CASSLSTSGGASYEQYF. The CDR3 DNA reads TGCGCCAGCAGCTTGTCTACTAGCGGGGGGGCCTCCTACGAGCAGTACTTC. The rearrangement links TRBV5-1 to TRBJ2-7, with 13 bases fitting TRBD2. Germline V lookup: CDR1 SGHRS, CDR2 YFSETQ. The CDR3 contains 17 residues. V lost 1 base and J lost 0; bases outside the gene matches: 4.